Sequencing of this T cell receptor (beta chain) was carried out in a study of blood T cell repertoires in COVID-19. Whole-study context: COVID-19 samples from acute and convalescent phases originated in the United States, Italy and Spain. Sample material is recorded as cDNA or gDNA derived from T cells, B-cell-depleted T cells, or PBMCs.

Original processing notes: From reference gene primer amplification, estimates of nucleated cell counts were derived. Profiled with immunoSEQ multiplex PCR; TCRdb holds only in-frame clones, not every one. V, J and clone size are those of that table, while D and trimming were read from the DNA. In the table there are approximately 46,000 clones, 86% of which are singletons. From germline, CDR1 is MNHEY and CDR2 SMNVEV (reference sequence). Trimming stripped 6 bases from V and 0 bases from J, with 14 bases between. CDR3 length: 16 residues. The chain uses TRBV27 and TRBJ2-2; D gene ambiguous. The receptor was derived from a human donor in a cohort sampled during active COVID-19. Sequencing input: peripheral blood. The CDR3 nucleotides read TGTGCCAGCAGCATACCTAGGCTCGCGAACACCGGGGAGCTGTTTTTT. Protein sequence: CASSIPRLANTGELFF.